Presented here are 9 T cell receptor beta chains from one specimen sequenced in a study of CD8 T cells in Susac syndrome. A quantity of about 0.5 to 1 ug RNA underwent reverse transcription using random hexamers. TCRdb processed the immunoSEQ multiplex PCR reads anew with MiXCR; each CDR3 protein has one entry. The data show tens of thousands of distinct CDR3 sequences, 90% to 95% seen once. Sequencing was carried out using CD8+ T cells from PBMCs. Source of these receptors: a human donor in good health.

This chain links TRBV12-3 or TRBV12-4 with TRBJ1-2; 7 bases are shared with TRBD1. J lost 7 bases, V lost 3 bases, and 5 bases had no gene match. CDR3 length equals 13 residues. CDR3 DNA sequence: TGTGCCAGCAGTTTCGACAGGGCCGCTGGCTACACCTTC. Translation: CASSFDRAAGYTF.

The chain combines TRBV27 with TRBJ1-2, with no clear D. Trimming took 10 bases from V and 1 from J, leaving 22 bases between them. Looked up from germline, CDR1 is MNHEY and CDR2 is SMNVEV (reference sequence). CDR3 size: 16 residues. CDR3: CATSRGRPIVNYGYTF. The CDR3 DNA reads TGTGCCACCTCTAGAGGACGTCCAATAGTTAACTATGGCTACACCTTC.

DNA of the CDR3: TGTGCCAGCAGCCCTCCCGGGGAGCACACCTTC. It is translated as CASSPPGEHTF. The V call is TRBV6-6, the J call TRBJ1-2; D remains ambiguous. V was trimmed by 6 bases and J by 12 bases, leaving 14 bases between them. The CDR3 runs 11 residues. CDR1 is MNHNY, CDR2 SVGAGI, per germline (reference sequence).

The V and J genes are TRBV5-6 and TRBJ2-2; D not certain. V was shortened by 4 bases and J by 1 base, with 8 bases between the two germline ends. This CDR3 comprises 14 residues. Germline CDR1 SGHDT, CDR2 YYEEEE. The CDR3 nucleotides read TGTGCCAGCAGCCTACTGGTGAACACCGGGGAGCTGTTTTTT. Translated: CASSLLVNTGELFF.

CDR3 sequence reads: CSARDAAGGSGELFF. The DNA of the CDR3 is TGCAGTGCTAGAGATGCAGCAGGGGGCTCCGGGGAGCTGTTTTTT. V is TRBV20-1 and J is TRBJ2-2; 8 bases agree with TRBD1. V lost 0 bases, J lost 6 bases, and 6 bases stayed unmatched. The CDR3 covers 15 residues. CDR1 is DFQATT and CDR2 is SNEGSKA in the germline V gene (reference sequence).

This chain joins TRBV27 and TRBJ2-7, with 8 bases fitting TRBD2. The CDR3 runs to 12 residues. Germline values: CDR1 MNHEY, CDR2 SMNVEV (reference sequence). V lost 6 bases to trimming and J lost 2 bases; unmatched junction nucleotides: 0. The DNA for the CDR3 is TGTGCCAGCAGACTAGCGGCCTACGAGCAGTACGTC. It is translated as CASRLAAYEQYV.

The chain is built from TRBV27 and TRBJ2-2; TRBD1 is a possible D gene (5 bases). The germline V gene has CDR1 MNHEY and CDR2 SMNVEV (reference sequence). V dropped 8 bases and J dropped 6 bases, with 16 bases sitting between them. The CDR3 loop spans 14 amino acids. CDR3 nucleotides: TGTGCCAGCTCCCAAATTGCACAGGCCGGGGAGCTGTTTTTT. Translation gives CASSQIAQAGELFF.

This chain joins TRBV20-1 and TRBJ1-2; no clear D gene. The CDR3 covers 11 residues. Deletions cut 2 bases from V and 8 bases from J, with 9 bases between. Germline CDR1 and CDR2: DFQATT and SNEGSKA (reference sequence). The CDR3 DNA is TGCAGTGCTAGAATCGGGCCCGGCTACACCTTC. Protein product: CSARIGPGYTF.

The V and J genes are TRBV28 and TRBJ2-1; 14 nucleotides match TRBD2. The CDR3 spans 18 residues. Germline V gene data show CDR1 as MDHEN and CDR2 as SYDVKM. V lost 5 bases and J lost 5; bases outside the gene matches: 11. The CDR3 region has the DNA TGTGCCAGCAGTGTCGGGACTAGCGGGAGTATGATGAACAATGAGCAGTTCTTC. This sequence encodes CASSVGTSGSMMNNEQFF.